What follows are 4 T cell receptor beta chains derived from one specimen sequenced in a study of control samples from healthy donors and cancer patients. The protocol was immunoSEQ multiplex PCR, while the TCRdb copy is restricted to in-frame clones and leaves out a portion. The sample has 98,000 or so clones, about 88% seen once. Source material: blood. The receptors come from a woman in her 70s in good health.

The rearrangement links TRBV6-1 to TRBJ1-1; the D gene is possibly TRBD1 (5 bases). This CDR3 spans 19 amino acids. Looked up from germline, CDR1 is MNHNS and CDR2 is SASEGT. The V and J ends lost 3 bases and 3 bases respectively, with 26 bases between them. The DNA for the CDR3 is TGTGCCAGCAGTGATTTAGACGCCCGGGGCGCCTGGGAGGACACTGAAGCTTTCTTT. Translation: CASSDLDARGAWEDTEAFF.

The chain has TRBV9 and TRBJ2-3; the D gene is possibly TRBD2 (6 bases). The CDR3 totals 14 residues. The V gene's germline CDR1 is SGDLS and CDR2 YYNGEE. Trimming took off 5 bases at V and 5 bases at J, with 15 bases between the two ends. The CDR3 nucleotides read TGTGCCAGCAGTCTAGGACTAATAAGAGATACGCAGTATTTT. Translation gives CASSLGLIRDTQYF.

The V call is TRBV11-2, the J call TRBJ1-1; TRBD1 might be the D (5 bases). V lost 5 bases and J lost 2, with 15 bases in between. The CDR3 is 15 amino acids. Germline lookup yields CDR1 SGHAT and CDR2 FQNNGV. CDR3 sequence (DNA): TGTGCCAGCAGCCCCCTGCAGGGAGGCAACACTGAAGCTTTCTTT. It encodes CASSPLQGGNTEAFF.

CDR3 DNA sequence: TGTGCCAGCAGTTACGGGACAGGGTTGAATGGCTACACCTTC. Its protein is CASSYGTGLNGYTF. The chain links TRBV11-2 to TRBJ1-2, with 9 positions matching TRBD1. This CDR3 is 14 amino acids long. Unmatched junction bases numbered 8, after V lost 6 bases and J lost 6 bases. In germline, CDR1 is SGHAT, CDR2 FQNNGV. Complete variable domain (other parts from reference TRBV11-2 and TRBJ1-2): EAGVAQSPRYKIIEKRQSVAFWCNPISGHATLYWYQQILGQGPKLLIQFQNNGVVDDSQLPKDRFSAERLKGVDSTLKIQPAKLEDSAVYLCASSYGTGLNGYTFGSGTRLTVV.